This TCR beta chain appears in the sequencing data of a study of T cells in Graves' hyperthyroidism and ophthalmopathy. The CDR3 sequence is 14 residues long. V trimming: 4 bases; J trimming: 8 bases; junction bases outside the gene matches: 8. Details on this clonotype: The antigen is unknown.

Researchers took RNA transcripts and amplified the TCR beta CDR3 regions from them. The study used the HTBI primer set for a first-round RT-PCR of the TCR CDR3. TCRdb independently ran MiXCR on the multiplex PCR reads; one entry per CDR3 protein. The sample holds more than 550,000 distinct CDR3 sequences, approximately 18% seen once. General study results and limits: In the blood, most expanded thyroid clonotypes above 0.001 appeared as well.

The chain has TRBV12-3 or TRBV12-4 and TRBJ1-2; 9 bases line up with TRBD1. The specimen was blood. The TCR was taken from a woman aged 45-60 years with Graves' hyperthyroidism that later progressed to Graves' ophthalmopathy. CDR3: CASSSRDRARGYTF. DNA of the CDR3: TGTGCCAGCAGTTCCCGGGACAGGGCTAGGGGCTACACCTTC.